This T cell receptor (beta chain) was captured by sequencing in a study of T-cell reconstitution after alpha-beta-depleted transplantation in children. This clonotype was recorded at least ten times. With 3 bases removed from V and 4 bases from J, the gap between germline ends came to 8 bases. The CDR3 loop spans 13 amino acids. Unique molecular identifiers were incorporated during preparation of the TCRbeta library. TCRdb called the PCR reads again in MiXCR, with one record for every CDR3 protein. The repertoire holds fewer than 550,000 distinct CDR3 sequences, with roughly 17% as singletons. J is TRBJ2-3 and V is TRBV12-3 or TRBV12-4; D perhaps matches TRBD2 (6 bases). The sequence was collected from a boy in the first two years of life who had a stem cell transplant for Wiskott-Aldrich syndrome, so the T cells may come from the graft donor. Here the sequenced sample was PBMCs, mostly from graft donor cells, taken 360 days after TCRalphabeta/CD19-depleted stem cell transplant. CDR3 region: CASSFWGADTQYF. The CDR3 DNA reads as TGTGCCAGCAGTTTCTGGGGGGCAGATACGCAGTATTTT.